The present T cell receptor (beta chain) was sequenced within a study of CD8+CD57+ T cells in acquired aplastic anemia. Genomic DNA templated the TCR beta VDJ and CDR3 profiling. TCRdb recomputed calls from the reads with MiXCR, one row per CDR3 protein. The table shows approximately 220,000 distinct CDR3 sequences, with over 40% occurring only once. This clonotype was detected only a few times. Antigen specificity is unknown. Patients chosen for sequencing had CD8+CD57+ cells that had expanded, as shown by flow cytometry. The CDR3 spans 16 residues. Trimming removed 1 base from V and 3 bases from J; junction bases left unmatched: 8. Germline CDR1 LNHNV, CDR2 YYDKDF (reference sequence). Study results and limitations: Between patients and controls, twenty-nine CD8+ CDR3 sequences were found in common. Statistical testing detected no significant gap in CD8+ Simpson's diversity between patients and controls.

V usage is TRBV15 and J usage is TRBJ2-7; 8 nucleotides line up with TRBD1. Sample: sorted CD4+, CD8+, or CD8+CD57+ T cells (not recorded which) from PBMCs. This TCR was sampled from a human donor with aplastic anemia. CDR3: CATSRGFGTGLYEQYV. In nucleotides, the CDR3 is TGTGCCACCAGCAGAGGATTCGGGACAGGACTCTACGAGCAGTACGTC.